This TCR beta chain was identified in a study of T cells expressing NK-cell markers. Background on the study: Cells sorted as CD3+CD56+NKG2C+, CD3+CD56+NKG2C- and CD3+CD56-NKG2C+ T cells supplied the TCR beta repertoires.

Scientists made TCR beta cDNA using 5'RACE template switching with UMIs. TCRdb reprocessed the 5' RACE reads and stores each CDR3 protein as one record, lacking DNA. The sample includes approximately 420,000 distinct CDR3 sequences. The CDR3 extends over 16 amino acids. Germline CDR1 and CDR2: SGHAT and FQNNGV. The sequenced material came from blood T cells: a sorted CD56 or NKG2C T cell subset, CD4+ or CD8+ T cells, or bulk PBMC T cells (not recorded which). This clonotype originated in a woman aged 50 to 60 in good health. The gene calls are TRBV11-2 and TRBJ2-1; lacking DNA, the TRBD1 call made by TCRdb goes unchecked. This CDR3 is CASSLPDRVTIGEQFF.